One and the same sample provided the 4 T cell receptor beta chains below, sequenced in a study of shared clonotypes between healthy human individuals. It was CD45RO-negative cells, positively selected for CCR7, that made up naive CD8 cells, with terminally differentiated effector memory CD45RA+ cells excluded. Using immunoSEQ multiplex PCR, the repertoire was profiled, and TCRdb retains in-frame clones only, with some absent. This table has approximately 1.9 million clones, 90% to 95% appearing once. The specimen sequenced was naive CD8+ T cells from PBMCs. The source is a man aged 18 to 35 in good health. Some clones in this sample may be carry-over from other donors' samples.

This clone was counted a single time. V usage is TRBV10-2 and J usage is TRBJ2-3, with D possibly being TRBD1 or TRBD2 (6 bases each). Germline V gene sequence: CDR1 WSHSY, CDR2 SAAADI. The CDR3 sequence is 13 residues long. Between the trimmed V and J ends, which lost 8 bases and 3 bases, there was a span of 12 bases. The CDR3 DNA reads as TGCGCCAGCGGGGGGCAGTCAACAGATACGCAGTATTTT. Residues: CASGGQSTDTQYF.

The rearrangement uses TRBV5-1 and TRBJ2-1, with TRBD2 matching over 9 bases. Per germline, CDR1 SGHRS and CDR2 YFSETQ. The CDR3 runs 15 residues. J gave up 5 bases and V 0 bases, and 3 bases lay outside the gene matches. This CDR3 reads CASSLGPSGNNEQFF. For the CDR3, the DNA is TGCGCCAGCAGCTTGGGGCCTAGCGGGAACAATGAGCAGTTCTTC. The whole variable domain, remainder taken from reference TRBV5-1 and TRBJ2-1, is KAGVTQTPRYLIKTRGQQVTLSCSPISGHRSVSWYQQTPGQGLQFLFEYFSETQRNKGNFPGRFSGRQFSNSRSEMNVSTLELGDSALYLCASSLGPSGNNEQFFGPGTRLTVL.

The chain is built from TRBV27 and TRBJ1-1; TRBD1 matches 7 bases. This CDR3 has 13 amino acids. Germline assignment: CDR1 MNHEY and CDR2 SMNVEV (reference sequence). The V gene end was trimmed by 8 bases and the J gene end by 5 bases; junction bases not matched to a gene: 8. The CDR3 reads CASGRTGLTEAFF. The CDR3 region has the DNA TGTGCCAGCGGACGGACAGGTCTGACTGAAGCTTTCTTT.

In nucleotides, the CDR3 is TGTGCCAGCAGATATATCCATCGGACTAGCGGTGAGCAGTTCTTC. It yields the protein CASRYIHRTSGEQFF. The rearrangement joins TRBV28 to TRBJ2-1; the match to TRBD2 covers 10 bases. Per the germline V gene, CDR1 is MDHEN and CDR2 is SYDVKM. The V segment lost 6 bases and the J segment 9 bases; nucleotides outside the gene matches: 11. This CDR3 region has 15 residues.